A single TCR beta chain is shown here with its context. This sample was included in a study of blood T cell repertoires in COVID-19. Assay: immunoSEQ multiplex PCR; the TCRdb copy retains only in-frame clones and omits some. The sample holds a few hundred thousand clones, 86% seen once. There are 15 residues in the CDR3. CDR1 and CDR2 (germline): ENHRY, SYGVKD. With 4 bases removed from V and 5 bases from J, the gap between germline ends came to 17 bases. Specimen: peripheral blood. The TCR comes from a woman between 50 and 59 years old with acute or convalescent COVID-19. The gene calls are TRBV10-3 and TRBJ2-5; perhaps TRBD2 as D (6 bases). The CDR3 here is CAISVSSGAFETQYF. The CDR3 nucleotides read TGTGCCATCAGTGTCTCGTCGGGAGCCTTTGAGACCCAGTACTTC.